This TCR beta chain was captured by sequencing in a study of T cells in Graves' hyperthyroidism and ophthalmopathy (dated by TCRdb to between 2018 and 2020). Background on the whole study: Peripheral blood was sampled at the time of initial diagnosis, prior to any treatment. TCR V-J signatures able to tell the groups apart were searched for in a discovery cohort of 90 to 100 patients, of whom 43 had Graves' ophthalmopathy and around 57 had stable Graves' hyperthyroidism. Whether ophthalmopathy could be predicted prospectively was tested in an independent validation cohort made up of 18 hyperthyroidism patients plus 17 patients who later progressed to ophthalmopathy. The 75 to 100 discovery patients were divided at random into training and test sets in a 7:3 ratio. In about six Graves' hyperthyroidism patients, the study also compared T-cell repertoires from thyroid tissue with T-cell repertoires from blood. Once sampling was done, hyperthyroidism patients were given methimazole at a starting dose of 30 mg daily, whereas ophthalmopathy patients were given high-dose intravenous methylprednisolone. TCR Vbeta CDR3 sequencing of around 130 peripheral blood samples (fewer than 45 ophthalmopathy, 75 hyperthyroidism and roughly 17 progressor patients) is reported in the paper. The investigation overall reported the following: Ophthalmopathy was separated from stable hyperthyroidism by a 13 V-J signature model, with around 90% sensitivity and about 81% specificity obtained in cross-validation and 80%/75% obtained in testing. No statistical method was used to fix the sample size in advance, and group allocation was not hidden from the investigators. In validation, the model predicted progression to ophthalmopathy a median of around six months before onset, with over 55% sensitivity and roughly 73% specificity. Most expanded thyroid clonotypes (frequency above 0.001) were also detected in blood, a finding suggesting that blood repertoires may reflect thyroid immune responses.

TCR beta CDR3 regions were amplified from RNA transcripts. The first round of RT-PCR for the TCR CDR3 was performed with the HTBI primer set and the Qiagen OneStep RT-PCR kit. A second multiplex PCR round built the libraries, followed by size selection and purification. Sequencing of the libraries was done on an Illumina HiSeq2000 using paired-end 100 bp reads. Per the source publication's procedure: SOAPnuke was used to process the raw data, with reads discarded if the reads contained adapters or uncalled bases, had a mean Phred below 15, or lacked an exact constant-primer or identifier match. COPE v1.2.5 was used to merge high-quality paired reads, and clonotypes were defined as unique nucleotide sequences. Clonotypes were aligned to IMGT TRBV, TRBD and TRBJ reference segments using MiTCR v1.1. The analysis was restricted to V-J combinations with a frequency above 0.0001, which together covered about 99% of the repertoires. The TCS score was defined as the ratio of F50 (clonal expansion) to E x V (chaos), calculated using BLOSUM62-based TCRdist between CDR3 peptides within each V-J. Welch's t-statistics and random forest reduced just over 500 V-J features to 13, which were used in a naive Bayes classifier (R e1071). The Morisita-Horn index was used to measure how similar the thyroid and blood repertoires were. TCRdb ran its own pipeline on the public reads, namely fastp trimming at Q25 and MiXCR clone calling, and kept in-frame beta chains. Entries that share a CDR3 protein sequence are merged under the most common genes and DNA. The V and J calls, along with clone size, are taken from TCRdb and not from the paper's own processing. The sample records roughly 840,000 distinct CDR3 sequences, about two fifths of which are singletons. 8.9% of the sample is in the top ten clones.

CDR1 SGHRS and CDR2 YFSETQ are derived from the germline V gene. The CDR3 starts with the cysteine, ends with the phenylalanine, and has 13 residues. The DNA shown is the 39-base CDR3, in frame from base 1. V lost 5 bases and J lost 2 bases; the stretch between them is 10 bases long. This clonotype was found a few times. The specificity of this receptor is unknown. Per-nucleotide qualities are absent, and no much larger clonotype sits a single base away. Stable Graves' hyperthyroidism was defined as no progression to ophthalmopathy during 18 months of follow-up. Hyperthyroidism patients were aged 18 to 65 years and newly diagnosed, with disease duration of less than 2 months. The study excluded patients with uncontrolled infections, other autoimmune diseases, pregnancy or lactation. Diagnoses were established on the basis of clinical symptoms, serum thyroxine and TRAb, thyroid ultrasound, and orbital computed tomography. Ficoll-Paque density gradient centrifugation was used to isolate PBMCs from approximately 10 ml of fresh peripheral blood. Trizol reagent was used to extract total RNA, and RNA quality was then checked on an Agilent 2100 Bioanalyzer.

The TCR originated in a man younger than 30 with Graves' hyperthyroidism. The receptor chain draws on TRBV5-1 and TRBJ2-5, with the D gene call left open. The sample taken for sequencing was blood. For the CDR3, the sequence is CASRDELQETQYF. In nucleotides, the sequence is TGCGCCAGCAGGGACGAGCTTCAAGAGACCCAGTACTTC.